The present T cell receptor (beta chain) was sequenced within a study of cytomegalovirus exposure and HLA in healthy donors. Study outcomes and limitations: It was shown in a later analysis that HLA-associated TCR beta chains were more clonally expanded than other, equally common chains. In a later analysis, TCR beta V- and J-gene trimming was associated with a missense DCLRE1C variant.

This clone was detected a few times. Its cognate antigen is unknown. V dropped 3 bases and J dropped 5; count of bases not matched to a gene: 12. This CDR3 is built from 16 residues. Germline loops: CDR1 SGHRS, CDR2 YFSETQ. The PCR had 60 Vbeta and 13 Jbeta primers. Profiling relied on immunoSEQ multiplex PCR, and the TCRdb table lists in-frame clones only, not all of them. The data contain tens of thousands of clones, around 76% of them seen just once; the ten biggest clones take up over 10%. This chain uses TRBV5-1 with TRBJ2-5; 8 bases align to TRBD1. The source material was PBMCs. The clonotype comes from a male donor in good health and CMV-seropositive. The CDR3 sequence is CASSSHEGQGLETQYF. The CDR3 coding sequence is TGCGCCAGCAGCTCGCACGAAGGACAGGGATTGGAGACCCAGTACTTC. The whole variable domain, filled in from reference TRBV5-1 and TRBJ2-5, reads KAGVTQTPRYLIKTRGQQVTLSCSPISGHRSVSWYQQTPGQGLQFLFEYFSETQRNKGNFPGRFSGRQFSNSRSEMNVSTLELGDSALYLCASSSHEGQGLETQYFGPGTRLLVL.